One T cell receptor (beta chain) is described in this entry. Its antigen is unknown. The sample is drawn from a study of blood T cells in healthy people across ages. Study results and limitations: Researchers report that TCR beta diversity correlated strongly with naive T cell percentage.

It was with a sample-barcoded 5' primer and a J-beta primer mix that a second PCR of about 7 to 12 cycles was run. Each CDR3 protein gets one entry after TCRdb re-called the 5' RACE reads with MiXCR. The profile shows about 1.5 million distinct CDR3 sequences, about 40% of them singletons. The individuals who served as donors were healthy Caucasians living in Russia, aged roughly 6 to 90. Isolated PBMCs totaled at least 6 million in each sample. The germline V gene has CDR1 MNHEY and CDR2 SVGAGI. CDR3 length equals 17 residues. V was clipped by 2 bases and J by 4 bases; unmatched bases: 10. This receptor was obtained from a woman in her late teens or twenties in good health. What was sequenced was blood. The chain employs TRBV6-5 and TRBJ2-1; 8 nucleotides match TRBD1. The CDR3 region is CASSYNPTGEVYNEQFF. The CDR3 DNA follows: TGTGCCAGCAGTTACAACCCGACAGGGGAGGTATACAATGAGCAGTTCTTC.